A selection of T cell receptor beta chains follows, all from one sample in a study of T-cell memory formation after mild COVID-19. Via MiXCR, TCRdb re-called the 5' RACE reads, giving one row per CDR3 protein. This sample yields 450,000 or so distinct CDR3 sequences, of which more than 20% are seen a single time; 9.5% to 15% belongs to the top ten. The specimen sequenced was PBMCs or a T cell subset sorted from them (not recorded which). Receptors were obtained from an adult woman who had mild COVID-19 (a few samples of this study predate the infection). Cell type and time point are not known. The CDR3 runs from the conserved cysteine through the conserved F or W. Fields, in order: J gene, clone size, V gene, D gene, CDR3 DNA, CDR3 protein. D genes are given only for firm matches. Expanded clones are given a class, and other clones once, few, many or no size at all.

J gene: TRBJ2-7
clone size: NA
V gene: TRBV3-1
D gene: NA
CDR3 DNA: TGTGCCAGCAGCCAAGGTGGGGGTTTGAGCTCCTACGAGCAGTACTTC
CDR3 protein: CASSQGGGLSSYEQYF

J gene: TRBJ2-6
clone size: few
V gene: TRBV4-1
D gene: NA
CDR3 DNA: TGCGCCAGCAGCCAAGTAATAAAAGGAGCCTCTGGGGCCAACGTCCTGACTTTC
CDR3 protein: CASSQVIKGASGANVLTF

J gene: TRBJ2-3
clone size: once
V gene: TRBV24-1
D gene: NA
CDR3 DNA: TGTGCCACCAGTCCCTATGCTGATCCAGGGACCCCAGATACGCAGTATTTT
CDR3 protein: CATSPYADPGTPDTQYF

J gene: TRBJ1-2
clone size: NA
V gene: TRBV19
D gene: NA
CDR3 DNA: TGTGCCAGTAGACAGCTCCTTTGGAATGGCTACACCTTC
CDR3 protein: CASRQLLWNGYTF

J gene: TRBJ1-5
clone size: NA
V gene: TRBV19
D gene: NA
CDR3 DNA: TGTGCCACAAGAGGGGCAGGTTCATGGCCCCAGCATTTT
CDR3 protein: CATRGAGSWPQHF

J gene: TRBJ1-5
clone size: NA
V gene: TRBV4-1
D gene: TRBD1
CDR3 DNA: TGCGCCAGCAGCCAAGGCGACAGGGTCTGGAGCAATCAGCCCCAGCATTTT
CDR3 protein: CASSQGDRVWSNQPQHF

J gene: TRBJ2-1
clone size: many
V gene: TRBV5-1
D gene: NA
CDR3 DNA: TGCGCCAGCAGGTTGGGACTCCGGGAGCAGTTCTTC
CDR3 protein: CASRLGLREQFF

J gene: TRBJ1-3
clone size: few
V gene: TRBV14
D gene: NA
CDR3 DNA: TGTGCCAGCAGCCAAGTGGGGCCTGGAAACACCATATATTTT
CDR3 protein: CASSQVGPGNTIYF

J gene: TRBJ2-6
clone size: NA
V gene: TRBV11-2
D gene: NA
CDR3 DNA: TGTGCCAGCAGGGCCCGACACTCTGGGGCCAACGTCCTGACTTTC
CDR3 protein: CASRARHSGANVLTF

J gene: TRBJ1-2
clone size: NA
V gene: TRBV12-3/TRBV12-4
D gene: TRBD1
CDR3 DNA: TGTGCCAGCAGTCAGGACAGGAGCGGTGGCTACACCTTC
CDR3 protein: CASSQDRSGGYTF

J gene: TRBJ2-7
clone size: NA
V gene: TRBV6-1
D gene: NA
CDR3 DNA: TGTGCCAGCAACGCCTACGAGCAGTACTTC
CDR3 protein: CASNAYEQYF

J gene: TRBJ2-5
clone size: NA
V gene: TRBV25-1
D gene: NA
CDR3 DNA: TGTGCCAGCAGTGAAGAACCCAACCAAGAGACCCAGTACTTC
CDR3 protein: CASSEEPNQETQYF

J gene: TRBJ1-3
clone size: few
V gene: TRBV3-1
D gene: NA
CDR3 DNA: TGTGCCAGCAGCCAAGCGGCGGGCTCTGGAAACACCATATATTTT
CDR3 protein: CASSQAAGSGNTIYF

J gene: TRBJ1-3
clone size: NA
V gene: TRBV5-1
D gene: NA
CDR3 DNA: TGCGCCAGCAGCCTGGGGGCTCGGAGGGCTGGAAACACCATATATTTT
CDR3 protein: CASSLGARRAGNTIYF

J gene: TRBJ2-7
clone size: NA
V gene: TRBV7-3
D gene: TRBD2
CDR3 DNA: TGTGCCAGCAGCTTCAGGACTAGCGGGAGACTCGAGCAGTACTTC
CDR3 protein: CASSFRTSGRLEQYF

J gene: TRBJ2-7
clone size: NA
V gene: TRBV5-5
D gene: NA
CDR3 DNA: TGTGCCAGCAGCTTGGCCGCACAGGGAATTTACGAGCAGTACTTC
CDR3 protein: CASSLAAQGIYEQYF

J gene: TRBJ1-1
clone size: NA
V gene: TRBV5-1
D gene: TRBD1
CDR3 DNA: TGCGCCAGCAGCTACCTGGGAGGGGGCGAAGGTGAAGCTTTCTTT
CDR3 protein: CASSYLGGGEGEAFF

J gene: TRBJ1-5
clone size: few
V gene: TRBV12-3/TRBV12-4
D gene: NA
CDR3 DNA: TGTGCCAGCACCCCGTTGGGCGGGATCAATCAGCCCCAGCATTTT
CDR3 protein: CASTPLGGINQPQHF

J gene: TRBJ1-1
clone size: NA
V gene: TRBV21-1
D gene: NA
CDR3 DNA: TGTGCCAGCAGCAAGGAATCGGGACAGACGAACACTGAAGCTTTCTTT
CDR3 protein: CASSKESGQTNTEAFF

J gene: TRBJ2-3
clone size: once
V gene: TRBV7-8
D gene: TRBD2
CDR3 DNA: TGTGCCAGCAGCTTTCGAGCGGGAGACACAGATACGCAGTATTTT
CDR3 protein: CASSFRAGDTDTQYF

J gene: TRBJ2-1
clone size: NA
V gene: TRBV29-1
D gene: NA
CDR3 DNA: TGCAGCGTTGATGGGGCCCGAAGTGGGTACAATGAGCAGTTCTTC
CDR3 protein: CSVDGARSGYNEQFF

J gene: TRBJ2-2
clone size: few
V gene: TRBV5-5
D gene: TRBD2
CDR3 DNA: TGTGCCAGCAGCTTTTTCGGGAGGGCGGACACCGGGGAGCTGTTTTTT
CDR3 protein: CASSFFGRADTGELFF

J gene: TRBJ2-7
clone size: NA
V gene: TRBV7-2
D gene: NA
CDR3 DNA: TGTGCCAGCAGCTTAGGGGGGGCTTCCCACGAGCAGTACTTC
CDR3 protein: CASSLGGASHEQYF

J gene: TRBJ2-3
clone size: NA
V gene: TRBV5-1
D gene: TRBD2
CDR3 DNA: TGCGCCAGCAGCTTGGGACTAGCGGGGGGGGAAACAGATACGCAGTATTTT
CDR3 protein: CASSLGLAGGETDTQYF

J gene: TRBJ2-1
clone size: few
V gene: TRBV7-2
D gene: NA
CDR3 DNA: TGTGCCAGCAGCTTAACTCAGAATGAGCAGTTCTTC
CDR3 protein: CASSLTQNEQFF

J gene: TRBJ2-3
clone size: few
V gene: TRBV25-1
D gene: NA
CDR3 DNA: TGTGCCAGCAGTGAAGGGAAGGGAAGTAGCACAGATACGCAGTATTTT
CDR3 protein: CASSEGKGSSTDTQYF

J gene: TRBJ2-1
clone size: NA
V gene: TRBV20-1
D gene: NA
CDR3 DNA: TGCAGTTGGGTTGTGAGTATCGATGAGCAGTTCTTC
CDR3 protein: CSWVVSIDEQFF

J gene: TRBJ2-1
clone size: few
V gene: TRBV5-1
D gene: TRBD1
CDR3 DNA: TGCGCCAGCAGCTTGGGTCCGGGACAGGGTAACTACAATGAGCAGTTCTTC
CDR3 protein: CASSLGPGQGNYNEQFF

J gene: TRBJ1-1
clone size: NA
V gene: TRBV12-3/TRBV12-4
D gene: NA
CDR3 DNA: TGTGCCAGCAGTTTAGTGGGGATGAACACTGAAGCTTTCTTT
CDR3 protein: CASSLVGMNTEAFF

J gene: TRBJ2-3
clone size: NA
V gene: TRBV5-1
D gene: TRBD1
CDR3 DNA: TGCGCCAGCAGCCTTAGGACAGGGTCAGCAGATACGCAGTATTTT
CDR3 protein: CASSLRTGSADTQYF

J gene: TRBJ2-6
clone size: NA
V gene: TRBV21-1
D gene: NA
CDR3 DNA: TGTGCCAGCAGCAAATCGGGACAGGGGGGCTCTGGGGCCAACGTCCTGACTTTC
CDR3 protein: CASSKSGQGGSGANVLTF

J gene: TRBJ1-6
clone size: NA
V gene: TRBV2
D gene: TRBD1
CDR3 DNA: TGTGCCAGCAGTAGGACAGGCGCCAGTTCCCGTTCACCCCTCCACTTT
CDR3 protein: CASSRTGASSRSPLHF

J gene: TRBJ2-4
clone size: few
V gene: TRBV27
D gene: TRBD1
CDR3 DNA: TGTGCCAGCAGTTTCGCAGGGGGCCGGAGAAACATTCAGTACTTC
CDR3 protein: CASSFAGGRRNIQYF

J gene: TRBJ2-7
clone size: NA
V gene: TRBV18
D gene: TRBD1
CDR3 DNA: TGTGCCAGCTCACCCACCGGACGGACAGGCACCTACGAGCAGTACTTC
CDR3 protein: CASSPTGRTGTYEQYF

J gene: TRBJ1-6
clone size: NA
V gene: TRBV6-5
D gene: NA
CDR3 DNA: TGTGCCAGCAGTTACACCCAGGGAGGAGGCTCACCCCTCCACTTT
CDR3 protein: CASSYTQGGGSPLHF

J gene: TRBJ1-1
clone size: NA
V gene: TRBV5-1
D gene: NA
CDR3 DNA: TGCGCCAGCAGCCCGGACTTAGGGACTGAAGCTTTCTTT
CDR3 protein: CASSPDLGTEAFF

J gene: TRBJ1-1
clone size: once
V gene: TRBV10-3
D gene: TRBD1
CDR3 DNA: TGTGCCATCACCACAGGGGGGAATGAAGCTTTCTTT
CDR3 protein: CAITTGGNEAFF

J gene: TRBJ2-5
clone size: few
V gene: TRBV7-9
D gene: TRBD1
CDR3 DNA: TGTGCCAGCAGCTTAGTGGCCCGGACAGGGAAAGAGACCCAGTACTTC
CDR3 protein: CASSLVARTGKETQYF

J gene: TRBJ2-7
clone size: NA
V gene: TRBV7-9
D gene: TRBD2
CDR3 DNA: TGTGCCAGCAGCTCTACCCTAGCGGGAGGGGACTACGAGCAGTACTTC
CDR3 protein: CASSSTLAGGDYEQYF

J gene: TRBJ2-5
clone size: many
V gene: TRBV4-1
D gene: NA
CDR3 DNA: TGCGCCAGCAGCCAAGATAACAAGCAAGAGACCCAGTACTTC
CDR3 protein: CASSQDNKQETQYF

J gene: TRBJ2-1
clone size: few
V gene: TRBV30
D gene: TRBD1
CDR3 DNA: TGTGCCTGGAGTGTACCGGGACAGGACAATGAGCAGTTCTTC
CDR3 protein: CAWSVPGQDNEQFF